This TCR beta chain was profiled in a study of Ad26.COV2.S vaccination and SARS-CoV-2 variants. This clone was observed a few times. The protocol was immunoSEQ multiplex PCR, while the TCRdb copy is restricted to in-frame clones and leaves out a portion. The table shows roughly 400,000 clones, with around 90% occurring only once. Treatment in this sample: some 20 received Ad26.COV2.S at low or high dose, single or two shots; a few received placebo; per-sample allocation not given. Sampling happened 63 days after the first vaccine or placebo injection. It was an adult aged 18-55 years in Boston who was the donor. The CDR3 has 15 residues. Trimming removed 2 bases from V and 7 bases from J; junction bases left unmatched: 11. The V gene's germline CDR1 is SEHNR and CDR2 FQNEAQ (reference sequence).

The rearrangement uses TRBV7-9 and TRBJ2-7; 7 bases match TRBD2. The receptor was derived from a person between 18 and 60 years old who received the Ad26.COV2.S COVID-19 vaccine or a placebo. This material consisted of peripheral blood, taken in a trial of Ad26.COV2.S vaccine versus placebo. CDR3 in amino acids: CASSLQSSGLREQYF. In DNA form, the CDR3 reads TGTGCCAGCAGCTTACAGTCTAGCGGTCTCCGGGAGCAGTACTTC. Together with reference TRBV7-9 and TRBJ2-7, the CDR3 gives the full variable domain: DTGVSQNPRHKITKRGQNVTFRCDPISEHNRLYWYRQTLGQGPEFLTYFQNEAQLEKSRLLSDRFSAERPKGSFSTLEIQRTEQGDSAMYLCASSLQSSGLREQYFGPGTRLTVT.